This is a list of T cell receptor beta chains from one sample in a study of blood T cell repertoires in COVID-19. Here immunoSEQ multiplex PCR was the method, and the copy in TCRdb shows in-frame clones only, minus some. This table has some 260,000 clones, around 85% appearing once. The specimen was peripheral blood. These receptors all come from a man older than 75 with acute or convalescent COVID-19. The CDR3 runs from the conserved cysteine through the conserved F or W. The order of the fields is D gene, clone size, V gene, J gene, CDR3 DNA, CDR3 protein. A D gene is named only where the DNA matches it firmly. Expanded clones are given a class, and other clones once, few, many or no size at all.

>TRBD1|few|TRBV10-2|TRBJ1-6
TGCGCCAGCAGTGAGTCGGACAGGGGTAATTCACCCCTCCACTTT
CASSESDRGNSPLHF
>-|-|TRBV27|TRBJ1-6
TGTGCCAGCAGTCGGGACTCGGATAATTCACCCCTCCACTTT
CASSRDSDNSPLHF
>-|-|TRBV30|TRBJ2-3
TGTGCCTGGGACTCCGGGACACAAAACACGCAGTATTTT
CAWDSGTQNTQYF
>TRBD1|once|TRBV19|TRBJ1-6
TGTGCCAGTAACCGGGACAGAAATTCACCCCTCCACTTT
CASNRDRNSPLHF
>TRBD1|-|TRBV18|TRBJ1-5
TGTGCCAGCTCAAACGGACAGGGGGCAGGGCAGCCCCAGCATTTT
CASSNGQGAGQPQHF
>TRBD2|-|TRBV24-1|TRBJ2-7
TGTGCCACCAGTGAGTCTGGGGGGGTGAGCTCCTACGAGCAGTACTTC
CATSESGGVSSYEQYF
>TRBD2|-|TRBV19|TRBJ2-1
TGTGCCAGTAGTCCCGGGGGACTAGCGGGGGGAAATGAGCAGTTCTTC
CASSPGGLAGGNEQFF
>-|-|TRBV6-1|TRBJ1-5
TGTGCCAGCAGTGAGGGGGCTCACCCTAATCAGCCCCAGCATTTT
CASSEGAHPNQPQHF
>-|few|TRBV7-2|TRBJ2-7
TGTGCCAGCAGCCTCATCTCCTACAGCCCCGAGCAGTACTTC
CASSLISYSPEQYF
>TRBD2|-|TRBV7-9|TRBJ2-1
TGTGCCAGCAGCCCCGCCGGGGATCCTAGCGGGCCCCACAATGAGCAGTTCTTC
CASSPAGDPSGPHNEQFF
>-|few|TRBV3-1/TRBV3-2|TRBJ2-1
TGTGCCAGCAGCCAAGATCGGGGGACTGAGCAGTTCTTC
CASSQDRGTEQFF
>TRBD1|-|TRBV7-9|TRBJ2-1
TGTGCCAGCAGCTTAGTAGGGGGCTGGGGGAATGAGCAGTTCTTC
CASSLVGGWGNEQFF
>TRBD2|-|TRBV7-2|TRBJ2-2
TGTGCCAGCAGCTCGGGACTAGACCACGGGGAGCTGTTTTTT
CASSSGLDHGELFF
>-|few|TRBV5-1|TRBJ1-3
TGCGCCAGCAGCTTGGCTGGCAGGGTCGCTGGAAACACCATATATTTT
CASSLAGRVAGNTIYF
>TRBD1|-|TRBV6-5|TRBJ1-4
TGTGCCAGCAAGGCAGGGACAGGGGGCGTAAAACTGTTTTTT
CASKAGTGGVKLFF
>TRBD1|-|TRBV18|TRBJ1-2
TGTGCCAGCTCACCCGACAGGGGGGCAGGGTATGGCTACACCTTC
CASSPDRGAGYGYTF
>-|-|TRBV5-1|TRBJ2-7
TGCGCCAGCAGCTTAAACCGCCCCGAGAACGAGCAGTACTTC
CASSLNRPENEQYF
>TRBD1|-|TRBV5-1|TRBJ1-5
TGCGCCAGCAGCTTGGAGGAGGACAGGGGGCGAAAAGGTGATCAGCCCCAGCATTTT
CASSLEEDRGRKGDQPQHF